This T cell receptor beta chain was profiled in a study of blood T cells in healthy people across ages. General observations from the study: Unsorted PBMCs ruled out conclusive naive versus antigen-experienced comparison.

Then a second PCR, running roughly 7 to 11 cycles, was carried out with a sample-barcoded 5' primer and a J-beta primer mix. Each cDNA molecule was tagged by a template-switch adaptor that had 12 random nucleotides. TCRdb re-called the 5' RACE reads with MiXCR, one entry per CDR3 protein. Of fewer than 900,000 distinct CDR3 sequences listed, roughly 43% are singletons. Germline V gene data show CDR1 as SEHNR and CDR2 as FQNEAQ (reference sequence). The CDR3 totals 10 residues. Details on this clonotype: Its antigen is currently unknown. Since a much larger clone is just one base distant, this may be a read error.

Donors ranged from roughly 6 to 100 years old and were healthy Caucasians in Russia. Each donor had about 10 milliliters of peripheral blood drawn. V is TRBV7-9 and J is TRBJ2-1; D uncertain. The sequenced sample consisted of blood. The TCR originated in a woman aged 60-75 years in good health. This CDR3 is CTSSIGPPFF. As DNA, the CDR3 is TGTACCAGCAGCATTGGACCGCCGTTCTTC.